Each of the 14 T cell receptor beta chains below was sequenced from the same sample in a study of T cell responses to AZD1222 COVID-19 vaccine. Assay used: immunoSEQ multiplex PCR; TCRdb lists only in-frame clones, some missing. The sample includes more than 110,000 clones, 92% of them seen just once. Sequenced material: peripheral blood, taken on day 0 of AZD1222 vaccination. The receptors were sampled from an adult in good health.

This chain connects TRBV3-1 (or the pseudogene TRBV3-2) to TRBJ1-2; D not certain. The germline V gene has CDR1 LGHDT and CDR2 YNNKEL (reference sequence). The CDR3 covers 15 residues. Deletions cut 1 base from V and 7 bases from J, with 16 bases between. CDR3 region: CASSQGNIEVGGYTF. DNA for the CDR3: TGTGCCAGCAGCCAAGGGAATATCGAAGTTGGTGGCTACACCTTC.

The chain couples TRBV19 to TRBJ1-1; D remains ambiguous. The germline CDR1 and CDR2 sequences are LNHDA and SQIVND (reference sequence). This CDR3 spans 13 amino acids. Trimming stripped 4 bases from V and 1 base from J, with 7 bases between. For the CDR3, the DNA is TGTGCCAGTAGTAGAACAGAGAACACTGAAGCTTTCTTT. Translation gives CASSRTENTEAFF. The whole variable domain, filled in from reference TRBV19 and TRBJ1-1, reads DGGITQSPKYLFRKEGQNVTLSCEQNLNHDAMYWYRQDPGQGLRLIYYSQIVNDFQKGDIAEGYSVSREKKESFPLTVTSAQKNPTAFYLCASSRTENTEAFFGQGTRLTVV.

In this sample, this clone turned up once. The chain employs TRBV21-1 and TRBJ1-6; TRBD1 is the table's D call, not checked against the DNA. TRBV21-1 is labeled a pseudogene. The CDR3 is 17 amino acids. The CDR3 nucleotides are TGTGCCAGCAGCAAAGGACCTTACGCAGGATATAATTCACCCCTCCACTTT. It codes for CASSKGPYAGYNSPLHF.

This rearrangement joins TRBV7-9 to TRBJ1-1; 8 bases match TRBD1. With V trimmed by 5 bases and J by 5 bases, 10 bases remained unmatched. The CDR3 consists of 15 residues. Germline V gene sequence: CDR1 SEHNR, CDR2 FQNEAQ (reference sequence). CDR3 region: CASSGGQGRRTEAFF. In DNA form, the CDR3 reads TGTGCCAGCAGCGGAGGACAGGGTAGGAGGACTGAAGCTTTCTTT.

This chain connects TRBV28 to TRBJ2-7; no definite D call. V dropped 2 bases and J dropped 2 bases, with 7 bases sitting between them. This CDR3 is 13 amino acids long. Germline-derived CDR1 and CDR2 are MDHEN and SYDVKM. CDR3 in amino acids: CASSLRQPYEQYF. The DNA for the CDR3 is TGTGCCAGCAGTTTACGCCAGCCCTACGAGCAGTACTTC.

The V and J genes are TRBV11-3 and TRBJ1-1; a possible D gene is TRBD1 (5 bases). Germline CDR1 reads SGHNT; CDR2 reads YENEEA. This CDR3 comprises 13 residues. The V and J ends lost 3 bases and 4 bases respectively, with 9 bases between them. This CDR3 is CASSFDSLTEAFF. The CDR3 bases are TGTGCCAGCAGCTTCGACAGCCTCACTGAAGCTTTCTTT.

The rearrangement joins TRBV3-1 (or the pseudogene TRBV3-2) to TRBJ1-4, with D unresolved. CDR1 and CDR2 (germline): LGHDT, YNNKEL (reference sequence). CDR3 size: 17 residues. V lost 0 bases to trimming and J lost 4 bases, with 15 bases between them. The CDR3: CASSQDPPSGSNEKLFF. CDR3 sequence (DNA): TGTGCCAGCAGCCAAGACCCACCCAGTGGTAGTAATGAAAAACTGTTTTTT.

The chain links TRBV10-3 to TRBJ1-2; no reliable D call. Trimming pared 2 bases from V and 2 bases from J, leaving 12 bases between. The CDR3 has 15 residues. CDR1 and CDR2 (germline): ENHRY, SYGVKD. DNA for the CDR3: TGTGCCATCAGTGAGGAGGTTACCGTCAACTATGGCTACACCTTC. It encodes CAISEEVTVNYGYTF.

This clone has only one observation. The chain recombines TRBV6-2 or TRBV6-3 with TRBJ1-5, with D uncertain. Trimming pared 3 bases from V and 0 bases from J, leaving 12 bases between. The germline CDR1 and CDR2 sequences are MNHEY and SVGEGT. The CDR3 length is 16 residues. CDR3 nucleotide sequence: TGTGCCAGCAGTTATGGGAGGGTCGTTAGCAATCAGCCCCAGCATTTT. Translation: CASSYGRVVSNQPQHF.

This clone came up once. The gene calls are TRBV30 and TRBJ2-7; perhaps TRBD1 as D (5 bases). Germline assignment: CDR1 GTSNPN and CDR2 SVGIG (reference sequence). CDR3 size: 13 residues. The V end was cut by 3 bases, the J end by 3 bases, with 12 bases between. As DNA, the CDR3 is TGTGCCTGGAGGGGGCAGAAAAGCTACGAGCAGTACTTC. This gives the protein CAWRGQKSYEQYF.

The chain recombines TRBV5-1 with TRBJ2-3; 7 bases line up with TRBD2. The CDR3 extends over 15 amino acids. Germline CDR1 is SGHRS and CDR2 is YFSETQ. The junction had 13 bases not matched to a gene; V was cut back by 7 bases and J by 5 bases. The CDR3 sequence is CASRRERDGRDTQYF. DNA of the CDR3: TGCGCCAGCCGTCGGGAGCGGGACGGCAGAGATACGCAGTATTTT.

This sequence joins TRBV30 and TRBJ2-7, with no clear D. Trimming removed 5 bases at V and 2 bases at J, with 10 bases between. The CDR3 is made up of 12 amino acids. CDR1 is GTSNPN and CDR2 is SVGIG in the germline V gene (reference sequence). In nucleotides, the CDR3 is TGTGCCTGGGGCGGCGGTGCCTACGAGCAGTACTTC. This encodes CAWGGGAYEQYF. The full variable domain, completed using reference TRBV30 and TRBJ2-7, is SQTIHQWPATLVQPVGSPLSLECTVEGTSNPNLYWYRQAAGRGLQLLFYSVGIGQISSEVPQNLSASRPQDRQFILSSKKLLLSDSGFYLCAWGGGAYEQYFGPGTRLTVT.

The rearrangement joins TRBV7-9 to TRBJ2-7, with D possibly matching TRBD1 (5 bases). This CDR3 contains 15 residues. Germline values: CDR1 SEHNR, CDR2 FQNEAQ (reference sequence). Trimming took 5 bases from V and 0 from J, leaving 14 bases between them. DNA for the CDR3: TGTGCCAGCAGCCATACAGGCGGAAGCTCCTACGAGCAGTACTTC. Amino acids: CASSHTGGSSYEQYF.

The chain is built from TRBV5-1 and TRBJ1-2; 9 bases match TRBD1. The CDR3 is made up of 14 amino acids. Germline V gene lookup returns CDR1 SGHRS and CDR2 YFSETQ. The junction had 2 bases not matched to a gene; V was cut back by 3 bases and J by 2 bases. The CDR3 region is CASSSGQGNYGYTF. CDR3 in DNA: TGCGCCAGCAGCTCGGGACAGGGAAACTATGGCTACACCTTC. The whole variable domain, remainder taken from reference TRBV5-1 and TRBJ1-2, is KAGVTQTPRYLIKTRGQQVTLSCSPISGHRSVSWYQQTPGQGLQFLFEYFSETQRNKGNFPGRFSGRQFSNSRSEMNVSTLELGDSALYLCASSSGQGNYGYTFGSGTRLTVV.